What follows describes a single T cell receptor beta chain. Its antigen is currently unknown. TCRdb re-called the 5' RACE reads; one entry per CDR3 protein, DNA not given. This sample's table has fewer than 400,000 distinct CDR3 sequences. There are 12 residues in the CDR3. CDR1 and CDR2 (germline): SGHRS, YFSETQ. The sample is drawn from a study of T cells expressing NK-cell markers. Whole-study context: Sorted CD3+CD56+NKG2C+, CD3+CD56+NKG2C- and CD3+CD56-NKG2C+ T cells supplied TCR beta repertoires. Seropositivity for HCMV was found in most of the eight sequenced donors, with one seronegative. Study-level results: These clonotypes additionally ranked first within the CD3+CD56-NKG2C+ fraction of four donors. Unclear, still, was the HCMV specificity of the expanded NKG2C+ T cell clones.

The clonotype comes from a man aged 18-70 years in good health. Sample: blood T cells: a sorted CD56 or NKG2C T cell subset, CD4+ or CD8+ T cells, or bulk PBMC T cells (not recorded which). The V and J genes are TRBV5-1 and TRBJ2-3; the TRBD1 assignment by TCRdb is unverifiable without DNA. The CDR3 is CASSSQGDTQYF.